The clone carrying this T cell receptor (beta chain) was found many times. The target antigen is unknown. This record comes from a study of HIV-infected patients and healthy controls. Notes on the study in general: Significant mean usage differences between HIV-infected patients and controls involved eight alpha and eight beta V genes.

Alpha and beta constant-region primers primed reverse transcription of approximately 500 ng RNA. Alpha and beta chain libraries were made separately by chain-specific third strand synthesis with multiplexing indices. TCRdb analysed the 5' RACE reads with MiXCR anew, one entry per CDR3 protein. Seen here are about 10,000 distinct CDR3 sequences, over 9.5% observed once, and the top ten hold approximately 15%. This CDR3 has 13 amino acids. Germline V lookup: CDR1 DFQATT, CDR2 SNEGSKA (reference sequence). V trimming: 5 bases; J trimming: 5 bases; junction bases outside the gene matches: 5. All unsorted peripheral T cells were captured because whole blood was used without fractionation.

This receptor was identified in an adult with HIV infection. The gene calls are TRBV20-1 and TRBJ2-3; 9 bases agree with TRBD1. The starting material was blood, obtained before antiretroviral therapy. CDR3 DNA sequence: TGCAGTGCTGACAGGGGGTTGGGAGATACGCAGTATTTT. Translated, it gives CSADRGLGDTQYF.